This TCR beta chain was obtained from a study of CD8 T cells in ankylosing spondylitis. Study observations and caveats: Reported data indicate significant enrichment of disease-linked clones within matched ankylosing spondylitis synovial fluid. The study identified a TCR beta motif of roughly eight highly homologous variants that appeared characteristic of ankylosing spondylitis blood. Disease-linked clones, CD8+, were relatively rare in peripheral blood.

Library preparation for TCR beta used quantitative 5'-RACE with molecular barcodes. MiXCR, run by TCRdb on the 5' RACE reads, gives a single entry per CDR3 protein. Seen here are a few hundred thousand distinct CDR3 sequences, 20% observed once, and the top ten hold roughly 8%. Note on this clonotype: Its specificity is not known.

The CDR3 is 14 residues long. Germline V lookup: CDR1 MGHRA, CDR2 YSYEKL. V was clipped by 3 bases and J by 13 bases; unmatched bases: 11. This chain connects TRBV4-1 to TRBJ2-1; 8 bases are a match to TRBD2. The sequencing input was blood, either unsorted or a sorted T cell fraction (not recorded which). The origin of this receptor is a male donor with ankylosing spondylitis or in good health (not recorded which). This chain's CDR3 is CASSQKTAGVVQFF. Written as DNA, the CDR3 is TGCGCCAGCAGCCAGAAGACAGCGGGAGTGGTTCAGTTCTTC.